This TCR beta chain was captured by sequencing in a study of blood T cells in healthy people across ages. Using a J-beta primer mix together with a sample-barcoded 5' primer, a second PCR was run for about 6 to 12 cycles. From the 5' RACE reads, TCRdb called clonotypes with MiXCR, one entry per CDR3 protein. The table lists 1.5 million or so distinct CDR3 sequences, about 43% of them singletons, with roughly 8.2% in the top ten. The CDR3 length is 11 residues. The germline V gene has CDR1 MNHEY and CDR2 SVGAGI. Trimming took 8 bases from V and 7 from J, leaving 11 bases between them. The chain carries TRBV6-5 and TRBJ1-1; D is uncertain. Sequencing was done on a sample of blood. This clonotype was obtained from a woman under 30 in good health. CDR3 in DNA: TGTGCCAGCGGGTACCGGAATGAAGCTTTCTTT. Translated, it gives CASGYRNEAFF.